This TCR beta chain was captured by sequencing in a study of neoadjuvant nivolumab and ipilimumab in lung cancer. To note about this clone: Its antigen is still unknown.

Assay used: immunoSEQ multiplex PCR; TCRdb lists only in-frame clones, some missing. This sample carries 40,000 or so clones, 89% of them seen once, and the ten largest clones take about 3.6%. Findings of the study overall: Compared with tumor-adjacent uninvolved lung, resected tumors showed greater richness and clonality. From pretherapy to surgery, tumor richness and clonality rose with dual therapy.

This CDR3 contains 14 residues. The V and J ends lost 2 bases and 2 bases respectively, with 10 bases between them. Germline V gives CDR1 SEHNR, CDR2 FQNEAQ (reference sequence). The chain employs TRBV7-9 and TRBJ2-7, with D hard to call. The clonotype was recovered from an adult with non-small cell lung cancer. Source: peripheral blood, taken before neoadjuvant nivolumab, alone or with ipilimumab. The CDR3 DNA follows: TGTGCCAGCAGCTTACTCGCAGGACCCTACGAGCAGTACTTC. It encodes CASSLLAGPYEQYF.